Listed below are T cell receptor beta chains from one sample, sequenced in a study of blood T cell repertoires in COVID-19. Measured with immunoSEQ multiplex PCR; TCRdb has only the in-frame clones, and not every one. The sample carries under 300,000 clones, nearly 90% recorded once. Material for sequencing was peripheral blood. Receptors were obtained from a woman in her fifties or sixties with COVID-19, enrolled during active disease. Both conserved end residues are part of each CDR3. D genes are given only for firm matches. Rows may omit the clone size; those that give it use once, few, many or a size class.

j_gene	len	abundance	d_gene	v_gene	CDR3aa	CDR3nt
TRBJ1-1	14	-	TRBD1	TRBV18	CASSSQDRVTEAFF	TGTGCCAGCTCGTCCCAGGACAGGGTCACTGAAGCTTTCTTT
TRBJ1-5	14	-	-	TRBV7-9	CASSSGVSNQPQHF	TGTGCCAGCAGCTCCGGGGTTAGCAATCAGCCCCAGCATTTT
TRBJ2-3	14	-	-	TRBV6-2/TRBV6-3	CASSYGGGLDTQYF	TGTGCCAGCAGTTACGGGGGGGGGCTGGATACGCAGTATTTT
TRBJ1-4	13	-	-	TRBV6-5	CASGGATNEKLFF	TGTGCCAGCGGCGGAGCAACTAATGAAAAACTGTTTTTT
TRBJ1-2	16	-	TRBD1	TRBV19	CASKSPGAGQSYGYTF	TGTGCCAGTAAATCCCCGGGGGCGGGACAGAGCTATGGCTACACCTTC
TRBJ1-2	11	-	-	TRBV25-1	CASSGNYGYTF	TGTGCCAGCAGCGGTAACTATGGCTACACCTTC
TRBJ2-3	13	once	-	TRBV7-9	CASSLPGGDTQYF	TGTGCCAGCAGCTTACCAGGTGGGGATACGCAGTATTTT
TRBJ2-7	16	-	TRBD1	TRBV6-2/TRBV6-3	CASSSWGTGSSYEQYF	TGTGCCAGCAGTAGTTGGGGGACAGGCTCTTCCTACGAGCAGTACTTC
TRBJ1-5	15	-	TRBD1	TRBV19	CASSMAGTGVQPQHF	TGTGCCAGTAGTATGGCCGGGACAGGGGTCCAGCCCCAGCATTTT
TRBJ1-2	13	-	-	TRBV19	CASTDRGIYGYTF	TGTGCCAGTACGGATAGGGGTATCTATGGCTACACCTTC
TRBJ2-2	15	-	-	TRBV3-1/TRBV3-2	CASSQGGTVTGELFF	TGTGCCAGCAGCCAAGGCGGGACTGTCACCGGGGAGCTGTTTTTT
TRBJ1-4	15	once	TRBD1	TRBV5-1	CASSPRQGVVEKLFF	TGCGCCAGCAGCCCAAGACAGGGGGTGGTTGAAAAACTGTTTTTT
TRBJ1-6	14	-	-	TRBV7-8	CASSLAQSGSPLHF	TGTGCCAGCAGCTTAGCGCAGTCGGGTTCACCCCTCCACTTT
TRBJ1-2	14	-	TRBD1	TRBV9	CASSGRQGRDGYTF	TGTGCCAGCAGCGGGAGACAGGGGAGGGATGGCTACACCTTC
TRBJ1-5	13	-	TRBD1	TRBV18	CASSSGGDQPQHF	TGTGCCAGCTCCTCAGGGGGAGATCAGCCCCAGCATTTT
TRBJ1-5	15	-	-	TRBV7-9	CASSLEGFGNQPQHF	TGTGCCAGCAGCTTAGAGGGGTTTGGCAATCAGCCCCAGCATTTT
TRBJ1-1	13	-	TRBD1	TRBV18	CASSRTGNTEAFF	TGTGCCAGCTCACGGACAGGGAACACTGAAGCTTTCTTT
TRBJ2-3	14	-	-	TRBV28	CASSSRLGPDTQYF	TGTGCCAGCAGTTCCCGGCTAGGCCCAGATACGCAGTATTTT
TRBJ2-7	19	-	TRBD1	TRBV24-1	CATPQAGQGPPDLSYEQYF	TGTGCCACCCCCCAGGCGGGACAGGGACCACCCGACCTGTCCTACGAGCAGTACTTC
TRBJ1-2	16	-	-	TRBV3-1/TRBV3-2	CASSQDPEGVFYGYTF	TGTGCCAGCAGCCAAGACCCGGAAGGGGTTTTCTATGGCTACACCTTC
TRBJ1-1	17	-	-	TRBV11-2	CASSLSAPSRSPAEAFF	TGTGCCAGCAGCTTAAGTGCCCCTTCGAGGTCCCCAGCTGAAGCTTTCTTT
TRBJ2-7	21	-	-	TRBV23-1	CASSQSTKPSLTDTSSYEQYF	TGCGCCAGCAGTCAATCGACCAAGCCCTCCCTGACGGACACTTCCTCCTACGAGCAGTACTTC
TRBJ1-1	16	-	-	TRBV5-5	CASSLARGRSVTEAFF	TGTGCCAGCAGCCTGGCACGAGGAAGGTCGGTCACTGAAGCTTTCTTT
TRBJ2-1	18	-	TRBD1	TRBV18	CASSLRGQGQIPYNEQFF	TGTGCCAGCTCACTCAGAGGACAGGGCCAAATCCCCTACAATGAGCAGTTCTTC
TRBJ1-3	15	-	-	TRBV5-6	CASSSTGPGGNTIYF	TGTGCCAGCAGCTCGACCGGACCAGGGGGAAACACCATATATTTT
TRBJ2-1	16	-	-	TRBV27	CASSLTGLNSYNEQFF	TGTGCCAGCAGTTTAACAGGTCTAAACTCCTACAATGAGCAGTTCTTC
TRBJ1-2	14	once	-	TRBV2	CASRETPGLYGYTF	TGTGCCAGCAGAGAGACTCCGGGACTATATGGCTACACCTTC
TRBJ1-3	13	-	TRBD1	TRBV7-8	CASSRTGVGTIYF	TGTGCCAGCAGCCGGACAGGGGTTGGCACCATATATTTT
TRBJ1-5	12	-	-	TRBV9	CASSRGDQPQHF	TGTGCCAGCAGCCGGGGTGACCAGCCCCAGCATTTT
TRBJ1-1	14	-	-	TRBV5-8	CASSLERVGTEAFF	TGTGCCAGCAGCTTGGAGAGGGTGGGCACTGAAGCTTTCTTT
TRBJ2-3	16	-	-	TRBV19	CASSMGLTLNPDTQYF	TGTGCCAGTAGTATGGGACTGACACTAAATCCAGATACGCAGTATTTT
TRBJ2-1	12	-	-	TRBV27	CASSLSRGEQFF	TGTGCCAGCAGTTTATCAAGGGGTGAGCAGTTCTTC
TRBJ2-2	13	-	-	TRBV9	CASSVEQAGELFF	TGTGCCAGCAGCGTAGAACAGGCCGGGGAGCTGTTTTTT
TRBJ2-5	13	once	-	TRBV7-2	CASSLELDVTQYF	TGTGCCAGCAGCTTAGAATTAGATGTGACCCAGTACTTC
TRBJ1-5	15	-	-	TRBV6-2/TRBV6-3	CASSLGQSGHQPQHF	TGTGCCAGCAGCCTTGGACAGTCGGGTCATCAGCCCCAGCATTTT
TRBJ2-1	17	few	TRBD2	TRBV4-3	CASSQDRTSGAYNEQFF	TGCGCCAGCAGCCAAGATCGAACTAGCGGGGCCTACAATGAGCAGTTCTTC
TRBJ2-1	13	-	-	TRBV5-4	CASSLGVGDEQFF	TGTGCCAGCAGCTTGGGGGTGGGCGATGAGCAGTTCTTC
TRBJ2-5	13	-	TRBD1	TRBV30	CAWARDREETQYF	TGTGCCTGGGCGAGGGACAGGGAAGAGACCCAGTACTTC
TRBJ2-5	14	-	TRBD1	TRBV4-3	CASSLTGGLETQYF	TGCGCCAGCAGCCTGACAGGGGGCCTGGAGACCCAGTACTTC
TRBJ1-2	16	once	-	TRBV7-9	CASSLGEGTANYGYTF	TGTGCCAGCAGCTTAGGGGAGGGTACTGCTAACTATGGCTACACCTTC